The 18 T cell receptor beta chains reported below all come from one sample, sequenced in a study of preoperative IRX-2 immunotherapy in early breast cancer. Method: immunoSEQ multiplex PCR; TCRdb's copy keeps in-frame clones and lacks some. The table lists roughly 3,400 clones, around 74% of them singletons, with 10% to 15% in the top ten. Treatment denoted: preoperative locoregional IRX-2 cytokine immunotherapy. The material was tumor tissue, obtained after IRX-2 immunotherapy. All receptors come from a human donor with breast cancer.

The chain combines TRBV6-8 with TRBJ1-5; the D gene is possibly TRBD1 (6 bases). Looked up from germline, CDR1 is MNHGY and CDR2 is SAAAGT. Trimming stripped 6 bases from V and 0 bases from J, with 12 bases between. The CDR3 loop spans 15 amino acids. This CDR3 is CASRLTGTSNQPQHF. The CDR3 nucleotides are TGTGCCAGCAGACTTACAGGGACTAGCAATCAGCCCCAGCATTTT.

This clone was seen a few times. The CDR3 coding sequence is TGTGCCAGCATTCGGACTAGCGGGAGCGATACGCAGTATTTT. Protein product: CASIRTSGSDTQYF. The V call is TRBV6-8, the J call TRBJ2-3, with 13 positions matching TRBD2. The junction had 4 bases not matched to a gene; V was cut back by 7 bases and J by 6 bases. This CDR3 is built from 14 residues. Germline V CDR1 and CDR2: MNHGY, SAAAGT.

The genes are TRBV9 and TRBJ2-7, with TRBD2 matching over 13 bases. Germline CDR1 reads SGDLS; CDR2 reads YYNGEE. Trimming removed 3 bases from V and 2 bases from J; junction bases left unmatched: 11. The CDR3 consists of 18 residues. This CDR3 reads CASSAHPTGTSGAYEQYF. CDR3 in DNA: TGTGCCAGCAGCGCCCACCCCACCGGGACTAGCGGGGCCTACGAGCAGTACTTC.

This clone has more than one count but fewer than ten. Other DNA variants within this sample encode the same CDR3. CDR3 in amino acids: CASSLTATGGINQPQHF. In nucleotides, the CDR3 is TGTGCCAGCAGTTTAACAGCGACAGGGGGGATCAATCAGCCCCAGCATTTT. The V call is TRBV28, the J call TRBJ1-5, with 9 nucleotides matching TRBD1. The CDR3 sequence is 17 residues long. V shed 2 bases, J shed 3 bases, and the junction held 8 bases outside the gene matches. Per the germline V gene, CDR1 is MDHEN and CDR2 is SYDVKM.

This CDR3 reads CASARGLAGHWSYNEQFF. The DNA of the CDR3 is TGTGCCAGCGCTAGAGGGCTAGCGGGACATTGGAGCTACAATGAGCAGTTCTTC. This rearrangement joins TRBV11-3 to TRBJ2-1; TRBD2 matches 9 bases. There are 18 residues in the CDR3. The germline CDR1 and CDR2 sequences are SGHNT and YENEEA. The trim removed 8 bases at V and 3 bases at J, leaving 17 bases unmatched.

The V gene is TRBV6-8, the J gene TRBJ1-2, with 9 bases fitting TRBD1. Losses at the gene ends were 0 bases for V and 11 bases for J; bases not matched to a gene: 13. The germline gives CDR1 MNHGY, CDR2 SAAAGT. The CDR3 totals 16 residues. In DNA form, the CDR3 reads TGTGCCAGCAGTTACTCGTTTACGGGACAGGGTTCTCGGTACACCTTC. Protein: CASSYSFTGQGSRYTF.

The chain employs TRBV29-1 and TRBJ1-2; D unresolved. CDR3 length: 13 residues. V was cut by 3 bases and J by 2 bases, with 10 bases left in between. The germline V gene has CDR1 SQVTM and CDR2 ANQGSEA. The DNA of the CDR3 is TGCAGCGTTGATATGAAGGGAAACTATGGCTACACCTTC. This sequence encodes CSVDMKGNYGYTF.

The rearrangement joins TRBV6-8 to TRBJ2-5; D assignment may be TRBD1 or TRBD2 (5 bases each). The CDR3 sequence is 15 residues long. The germline V gene has CDR1 MNHGY and CDR2 SAAAGT. With 5 bases removed from V and 4 bases from J, the gap between germline ends came to 17 bases. DNA of the CDR3: TGTGCCAGCAGTGGCAGATCGGGGCGCGTAGAGACCCAGTACTTC. Translating gives CASSGRSGRVETQYF.

This clone was observed a handful of times. V usage is TRBV6-8 and J usage is TRBJ2-7; the match to TRBD1 covers 8 bases. The germline V gene encodes CDR1 MNHGY and CDR2 SAAAGT. The V gene end was trimmed by 7 bases and the J gene end by 0 bases; junction bases not matched to a gene: 5. The CDR3 loop spans 14 amino acids. CDR3 coding DNA: TGTGCCAGCACCCGGGACAGGAACTCCTACGAGCAGTACTTC. This codes for CASTRDRNSYEQYF.

This sequence joins TRBV6-8 and TRBJ2-3; 8 bases line up with TRBD1. The CDR3 contains 16 residues. From germline, CDR1 is MNHGY and CDR2 SAAAGT. Unmatched junction bases numbered 16, after V lost 7 bases and J lost 7 bases. The DNA of the CDR3 is TGTGCCAGCATACGTGGTGGGACAGGACGGGGGAATACGCAGTATTTT. This encodes CASIRGGTGRGNTQYF.

The rearrangement links TRBV18 to TRBJ2-2; 9 bases line up with TRBD1. J lost 1 base, V lost 0 bases, and 0 bases had no gene match. Looked up from germline, CDR1 is KGHSH and CDR2 is LQKENI. The CDR3 loop spans 16 amino acids. CDR3 region: CASSPPTGGNTGELFF. CDR3 DNA: TGTGCCAGCTCACCACCGACAGGGGGGAACACCGGGGAGCTGTTTTTT.

The rearrangement links TRBV19 to TRBJ1-5; weak D call: TRBD1 (5 bases). Germline V gene lookup returns CDR1 LNHDA and CDR2 SQIVND (reference sequence). The CDR3 is made up of 18 amino acids. The ends were cut back, 6 bases at V and 4 bases at J, with 25 bases in the middle. The CDR3 sequence: CASRFGRSGGGINQPQHF. The CDR3 DNA reads TGTGCCAGTAGGTTTGGCCGGTCCGGGGGTGGAATTAATCAGCCCCAGCATTTT.

The chain couples TRBV28 to TRBJ1-1; the D is unclear. V lost 3 bases to trimming and J lost 0 bases, with 5 bases between them. Per germline, CDR1 MDHEN and CDR2 SYDVKM. This CDR3 has 13 amino acids. In nucleotides, the CDR3 is TGTGCCAGCAGTTTTACAGTGAACACTGAAGCTTTCTTT. Translating gives CASSFTVNTEAFF.

The gene calls are TRBV10-3 and TRBJ2-1; 15 nucleotides agree with TRBD2. CDR1 and CDR2 (germline): ENHRY, SYGVKD. V was clipped by 0 bases and J by 0 bases; unmatched bases: 6. This CDR3 is 20 amino acids long. The CDR3 protein is CAISESPGLAGGGSYNEQFF. DNA of the CDR3: TGTGCCATCAGTGAGTCCCCGGGACTAGCGGGAGGAGGCTCCTACAATGAGCAGTTCTTC.

The chain is built from TRBV30 and TRBJ1-1, with a possible D match to TRBD1 (6 bases). Trimming pared 1 base from V and 0 bases from J, leaving 12 bases between. CDR1 is GTSNPN, CDR2 SVGIG, per germline (reference sequence). The CDR3 has 15 residues. The CDR3 reads CAWSGGQKMNTEAFF. DNA of the CDR3: TGTGCCTGGAGTGGGGGGCAGAAAATGAACACTGAAGCTTTCTTT.

The chain employs TRBV7-8 and TRBJ1-5; D remains ambiguous. The germline V gene encodes CDR1 SGHVS and CDR2 FQNEAQ. Trimming took off 4 bases at V and 3 bases at J, with 7 bases between the two ends. CDR3 length: 13 residues. The CDR3 spells CASSSTDNQPQHF. The CDR3, as DNA: TGTGCCAGCAGCTCAACTGACAATCAGCCCCAGCATTTT.

The chain recombines TRBV29-1 with TRBJ1-3; D call uncertain. Germline V lookup: CDR1 SQVTM, CDR2 ANQGSEA. Trimming took off 5 bases at V and 4 bases at J, with 9 bases between the two ends. This CDR3 is built from 12 residues. CDR3 nucleotides: TGCAGCGTTCGGACGGAAGGAAACACCATATATTTT. Protein product: CSVRTEGNTIYF.

This sequence joins TRBV11-3 and TRBJ2-3; weak D call: TRBD1 (6 bases). Trimming took off 4 bases at V and 2 bases at J, with 16 bases between the two ends. CDR3 length equals 16 residues. CDR1 and CDR2 from the germline V gene are SGHNT and YENEEA. CDR3 DNA: TGTGCCAGCAGCTCCATCGGGACACCCCACACAGATACGCAGTATTTT. This codes for CASSSIGTPHTDTQYF. The variable domain in full, with the rest retrieved from reference TRBV11-3 and TRBJ2-3, is EAGVVQSPRYKIIEKKQPVAFWCNPISGHNTLYWYLQNLGQGPELLIRYENEEAVDDSQLPKDRFSAERLKGVDSTLKIQPAELGDSAVYLCASSSIGTPHTDTQYFGPGTRLTVL.